This T cell receptor beta chain was profiled in a study of OX40 agonist ivuxolimab in advanced cancers. The study in broad terms: Ivuxolimab was an agonistic, fully human IgG2 monoclonal antibody directed against OX40 (CD134), a costimulatory receptor. Prior anti-PD-1, anti-PD-L1 or anti-CTLA-4 therapy was permitted, and checkpoint inhibitors had been received by about 36% of dose-escalation patients. Intravenous ivuxolimab was administered to patients every 2 weeks at six dose levels: 0.01, 0.1, 0.3, 1.5, 3 and 10 mg/kg. In the dose-escalation cohort, 82.7% of patients were male, and the mean age was around 60 years, with a range of about 23 to 90. The paper covers the monotherapy dose-escalation part of the phase I ivuxolimab trial, which included N ≈ 50 patients. Partial responses occurred in three dose-escalation patients, of whom one had hepatocellular carcinoma and two had cutaneous melanoma. Among the approximately 50 dose-escalation patients, some 20 had hepatocellular carcinoma, 15 or so melanoma, 9 renal cell carcinoma and 9 head and neck cancer. The point of sequencing TCRbeta in the periphery was to test whether ivuxolimab changed TCR sequence diversity and drove clonal T-cell expansion. On the study overall, not on this receptor specifically: Low levels of normalized T-cell clonal expansion were also seen in some patients who did not respond. Which antigens the clonally expanded peripheral T cells were specific for was not determined. On average, CD8+ T cells showed more expanded clones than CD4+ T cells after ivuxolimab. At doses of 0.1 to 3.0 mg/kg, clonal expansion of both CD4+ and CD8+ blood T cells was observed from baseline to week 6. Partial responders in the 0.1-3.0 mg/kg groups had among the lowest normalized peripheral clonal expansion, especially among CD8+ T cells.

The trial excluded patients who had a history of autoimmune disease or who were on systemic immunosuppression. Peripheral blood for TCR sequencing was collected from all dose cohorts at baseline, on cycle 4 day 1, and on cycle 7 day 1. The samples were drawn from a first-in-human, open-label, multicenter phase I dose-escalation trial of ivuxolimab. Adults with locally advanced or metastatic head and neck squamous cell, hepatocellular, melanoma or renal cell carcinoma were enrolled in the trial. Before TCR sequencing, CD4+ and CD8+ T cells were separately sorted from peripheral blood. The CDR3 numbers 15 residues from cysteine through phenylalanine. This entry keeps only the CDR3 DNA: 45 bases, framed from base 1. V is pared back by 5 bases and J by 1 base, with 14 bases lying between the germline termini. The germline V gene sets CDR1 to SGHTA and CDR2 to FQGNSA. Genomic DNA was extracted from sorted cells for sequencing of the TCRbeta CDR3 region. The immunoSEQ Assay was used for sequencing of TCRbeta CDR3 regions. What TCRdb holds here is the immuneACCESS table cut down to in-frame rearrangements. Part of the clones is not present; checked against another copy, under half of the missing clones reflect an unresolved V gene, and the others are unexplained. Here the sample has over 55,000 clones; roughly 84% occur a single time. The top ten constitute 2.4% of the sample.

Remarks on this clone: Its antigen has not been determined. No base quality values were provided; no much bigger clone lies one nucleotide off.

The chain couples TRBV7-2 to TRBJ1-1, and the D gene may be TRBD1, 5 bases matching. Here the sequenced sample was CD4+ or CD8+ T cells sorted from blood, taken in a trial of the OX40 agonist ivuxolimab. The TCR was taken from an adult with an advanced solid tumor such as melanoma, head and neck, liver or kidney cancer. CDR3 region: CASSPPGHTNTEAFF. In nucleotide form, the sequence is TGTGCCAGCAGCCCCCCCGGACACACGAACACTGAAGCTTTCTTT.